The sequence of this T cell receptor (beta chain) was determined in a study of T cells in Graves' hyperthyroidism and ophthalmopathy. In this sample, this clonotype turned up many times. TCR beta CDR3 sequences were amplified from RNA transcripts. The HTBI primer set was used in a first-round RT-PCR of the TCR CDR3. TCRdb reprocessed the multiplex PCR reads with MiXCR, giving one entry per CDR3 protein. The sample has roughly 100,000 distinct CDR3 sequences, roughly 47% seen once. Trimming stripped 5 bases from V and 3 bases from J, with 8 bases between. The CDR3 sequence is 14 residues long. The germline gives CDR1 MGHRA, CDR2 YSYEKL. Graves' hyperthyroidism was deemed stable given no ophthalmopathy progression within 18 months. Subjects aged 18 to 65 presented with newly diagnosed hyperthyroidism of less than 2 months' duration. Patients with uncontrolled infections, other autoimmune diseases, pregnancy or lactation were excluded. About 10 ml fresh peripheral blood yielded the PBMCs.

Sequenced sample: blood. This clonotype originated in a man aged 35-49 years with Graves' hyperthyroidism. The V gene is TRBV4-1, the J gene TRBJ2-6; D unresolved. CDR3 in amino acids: CASSFVGGANVLTF. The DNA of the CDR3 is TGCGCCAGCAGCTTCGTGGGTGGGGCCAACGTCCTGACTTTC.